The 13 T cell receptor beta chains below were found in one sample sequenced in a study of PD-1 blockade in classical Hodgkin lymphoma. Specified time point: cycle 4 day 1 (C4D1), after 5 to 7 weeks of nivolumab. There was relapse after autologous stem cell transplantation in every patient, and there was variation in brentuximab vedotin exposure. The CD4+ T cells used were purified from thawed PBMCs through magnetic negative selection. The method was immunoSEQ multiplex PCR; TCRdb's version includes in-frame clones alone and lacks a portion of them. The data show 25,000 to 30,000 clones, over 75% seen once. The sample in question was CD4+ T cells from blood, obtained before the fourth cycle of nivolumab. These receptors were collected from a human donor with classical Hodgkin lymphoma.

This clone was recorded only once. The chain uses TRBV30 and TRBJ1-1; D uncertain. The CDR3 is made up of 13 amino acids. The V gene lost 2 bases and the J gene lost 6 bases, with 13 bases spanning the gap. Germline CDR1 is GTSNPN and CDR2 is SVGIG (reference sequence). The CDR3 region has the DNA TGTGCCTGGAGTAGTGGCAGTGGTCCTGAAGCTTTCTTT. This translates into CAWSSGSGPEAFF.

This chain connects TRBV7-3 to TRBJ2-1, with D uncertain. Trimming removed 0 bases at V and 10 bases at J, with 10 bases between. This CDR3 is built from 13 residues. Germline V gene data show CDR1 as SGHTA and CDR2 as FQGTGA. CDR3 nucleotides: TGTGCCAGCAGCTTAACGTCCACTACCGAGCAGTTCTTC. Translating it yields CASSLTSTTEQFF.

V and J are TRBV28 and TRBJ1-2; D not resolved. This CDR3 region has 16 residues. V lost 6 bases and J 2 bases, leaving 19 bases between the germline ends. The V gene's germline CDR1 is MDHEN and CDR2 SYDVKM. CDR3 coding DNA: TGTGCCAGCAGCCCGATTTACCTCCAGAGGAACTATGGCTACACCTTC. Its protein is CASSPIYLQRNYGYTF.

The chain employs TRBV19 and TRBJ1-3; perhaps TRBD1 as D (5 bases). The CDR3 length is 14 residues. V lost 6 bases and J 2 bases, leaving 11 bases between the germline ends. Looked up from germline, CDR1 is LNHDA and CDR2 is SQIVND (reference sequence). The CDR3: CASSPQGAGNTIYF. CDR3 nucleotides: TGTGCCAGTAGCCCCCAGGGAGCTGGAAACACCATATATTTT.

The CDR3, as DNA: TGTGCCAGCAGCCCGACAGGGGCTGAGGGATTTGAGCAGTTCTTC. This encodes CASSPTGAEGFEQFF. The rearrangement joins TRBV11-3 to TRBJ2-1, with 8 bases that match TRBD1. The CDR3 extends over 15 amino acids. Germline V gives CDR1 SGHNT, CDR2 YENEEA. Germline trimming cut 5 bases from V and 9 bases from J; bases unmatched to any gene: 12.

The J gene is TRBJ1-2, the V gene TRBV28, with D possibly TRBD1 on 6 matching bases. From germline, CDR1 is MDHEN and CDR2 SYDVKM. V was shortened by 6 bases and J by 5 bases, with 13 bases between the two germline ends. There are 13 residues in the CDR3. This chain's CDR3 is CASSTSTGYGYTF. The DNA for the CDR3 is TGTGCCAGCAGCACTTCTACAGGGTATGGCTACACCTTC.

This clone appeared a few times. The chain uses TRBV5-1 and TRBJ1-3; 10 positions match TRBD1. The length of the CDR3 is 15 residues. V was clipped by 4 bases and J by 2 bases; unmatched bases: 3. The germline V gene has CDR1 SGHRS and CDR2 YFSETQ. The CDR3 protein is CASSIDRGPGNTIYF. CDR3 sequence (DNA): TGCGCCAGCAGCATCGACAGGGGGCCTGGAAACACCATATATTTT.

The chain couples TRBV27 to TRBJ1-1; D might be TRBD1 (6 bases). Trimming pared 1 base from V and 1 base from J, leaving 10 bases between. This CDR3 spans 15 amino acids. Per the germline V gene, CDR1 is MNHEY and CDR2 is SMNVEV (reference sequence). CDR3 DNA: TGTGCCAGCAGTTTATGGGCGGGACAGAACACTGAAGCTTTCTTT. Amino acid sequence: CASSLWAGQNTEAFF.

Only a few counts were recorded for this clone. The rearrangement links TRBV10-3 to TRBJ2-7; D is possibly TRBD1 or TRBD2 (6 bases each). V was shortened by 2 bases and J by 4 bases, with 18 bases between the two germline ends. Per the germline V gene, CDR1 is ENHRY and CDR2 is SYGVKD. This CDR3 comprises 16 residues. This chain's CDR3 is CAISERWLGGMYEQYF. For the CDR3, the DNA is TGTGCCATCAGTGAGAGGTGGCTAGGGGGGATGTACGAGCAGTACTTC.

V gene TRBV6-5 combines with J gene TRBJ1-1; 8 nucleotides match TRBD1. CDR1 and CDR2 from the germline V gene are MNHEY and SVGAGI. This CDR3 comprises 14 residues. Unmatched junction bases numbered 9, after V lost 7 bases and J lost 5 bases. In DNA form, the CDR3 reads TGTGCCAGCACCTTCCAGGGGGCGCAAACTGAAGCTTTCTTT. Amino acid sequence: CASTFQGAQTEAFF.

This clone has only one observation. CDR3 in DNA: TGTGCCAGCAGCCCGGACGGATGGAGCTCCTATAATTCACCCCTCCACTTT. This translates into CASSPDGWSSYNSPLHF. The chain joins TRBV27 to TRBJ1-6, with D unclear. This CDR3 comprises 17 residues. CDR1 and CDR2 from the germline V gene are MNHEY and SMNVEV (reference sequence). The V end lost 6 bases, the J end lost 0 bases, and 15 bases lay between the germline ends.

For the CDR3, the DNA is TGTGCCAGCAGTTACCCTGGAACGCAGTATTTT. It translates to CASSYPGTQYF. This chain connects TRBV6-5 to TRBJ2-3, with D hard to call. The CDR3 spans 11 residues. Trimming took off 2 bases at V and 9 bases at J, with 6 bases between the two ends. Germline V CDR1 and CDR2: MNHEY, SVGAGI.

The V and J genes are TRBV20-1 and TRBJ2-7; 7 bases fit TRBD1. Germline V lookup: CDR1 DFQATT, CDR2 SNEGSKA (reference sequence). This CDR3 region has 11 residues. V lost 6 bases, J lost 4 bases, and 3 bases stayed unmatched. The CDR3 DNA follows: TGCAGTGCCAACAGGGGTTACGAGCAGTACTTC. Its protein product is CSANRGYEQYF.